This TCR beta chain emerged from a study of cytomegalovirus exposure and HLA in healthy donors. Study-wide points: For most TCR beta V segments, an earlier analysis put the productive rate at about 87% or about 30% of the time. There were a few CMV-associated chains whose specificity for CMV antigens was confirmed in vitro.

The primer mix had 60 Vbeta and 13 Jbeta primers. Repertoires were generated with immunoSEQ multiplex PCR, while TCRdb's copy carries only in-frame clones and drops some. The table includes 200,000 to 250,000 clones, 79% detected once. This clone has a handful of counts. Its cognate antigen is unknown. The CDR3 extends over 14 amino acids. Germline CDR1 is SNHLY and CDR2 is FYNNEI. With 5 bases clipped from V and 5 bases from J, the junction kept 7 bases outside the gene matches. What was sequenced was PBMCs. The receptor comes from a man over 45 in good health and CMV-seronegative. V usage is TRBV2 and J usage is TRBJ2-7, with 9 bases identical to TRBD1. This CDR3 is CASSQDRGFHEQYF. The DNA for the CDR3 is TGTGCCAGCAGTCAGGACAGGGGATTCCACGAGCAGTACTTC.